Shown below are 31 T cell receptor beta chains from a single sample sequenced in a study of response to subunit inactivated influenza vaccine. One entry per CDR3 protein results from TCRdb running MiXCR on the RT-PCR reads. Here the sample spans 700,000 to 900,000 distinct CDR3 sequences, 20% to 25% being singletons. This sample comprised PBMCs from blood, obtained roughly 5 days after vaccination. Source of these receptors: a man between 50 and 59 years old who received an inactivated influenza vaccine.

The sample holds many counts of this clonotype. The chain recombines TRBV11-2 with TRBJ2-3; D is unresolved. Germline V CDR1 and CDR2: SGHAT, FQNNGV. Trimming pared 4 bases from V and 6 bases from J, leaving 8 bases between. The CDR3 is made up of 12 amino acids. The CDR3 protein is CASSSVHDTQYF. The CDR3 region has the DNA TGTGCCAGCAGCTCTGTTCATGATACGCAGTATTTT.

The table lists this clonotype with a few counts. The rearrangement joins TRBV9 to TRBJ2-3; D is uncertain. Per germline, CDR1 SGDLS and CDR2 YYNGEE. The CDR3 runs to 15 residues. Trimming cost V 1 base and J 1 base, with 10 bases left between them. In DNA form, the CDR3 reads TGTGCCAGCAGCGTAAGCCGTATTGGCACAGATACGCAGTATTTT. Protein: CASSVSRIGTDTQYF.

This clonotype was found a few times. This sequence joins TRBV6-5 and TRBJ2-7; no firm D call. The V end was cut by 6 bases, the J end by 6 bases, with 12 bases between. The CDR3 loop spans 12 amino acids. CDR1 and CDR2 from the germline V gene are MNHEY and SVGAGI. CDR3 sequence reads: CASSPSTGEQYF. The CDR3 DNA reads TGTGCCAGCAGCCCATCGACTGGCGAGCAGTACTTC.

The sample holds a few counts of this clonotype. V is TRBV7-9 and J is TRBJ2-3, with D uncertain. The CDR3 runs to 16 residues. Germline V gene sequence: CDR1 SEHNR, CDR2 FQNEAQ (reference sequence). Trimming removed 1 base at V and 2 bases at J, with 13 bases between. The CDR3 DNA sequence: TGTGCCAGCAGCTTAGACCGGTGGGCAGACACAGATACGCAGTATTTT. Amino acids: CASSLDRWADTDTQYF.

Only a few counts were recorded for this clonotype. The chain recombines TRBV12-3 or TRBV12-4 with TRBJ2-7; D not resolved. The V and J ends lost 3 bases and 7 bases respectively, with 10 bases between them. The CDR3 runs 12 residues. CDR3 bases: TGTGCCAGCAGTTTCGTGGAGCTGGAGCAGTACTTC. It is translated as CASSFVELEQYF.

This clonotype turned up a few times. The genes are TRBV4-3 and TRBJ2-3; D ambiguous. This CDR3 region has 13 residues. Germline V gene data show CDR1 as LGHNA and CDR2 as YSLEER. Between the trimmed V and J ends, which lost 1 base and 8 bases, there was a span of 10 bases. The CDR3 nucleotides read TGCGCCAGCAGCCAAGTCGGAGAAGCTACGCAGTATTTT. Protein product: CASSQVGEATQYF.

This clonotype was detected a few times. The rearrangement links TRBV6-1 to TRBJ2-7; 8 bases fit TRBD1. Germline CDR1 reads MNHNS; CDR2 reads SASEGT. The CDR3 is made up of 15 amino acids. J gave up 2 bases and V 5 bases, and 8 bases lay outside the gene matches. The CDR3, as DNA: TGTGCCAGCAGTCCCACGACAGGGGCTCCCTACGAGCAGTACTTC. Encoded protein: CASSPTTGAPYEQYF.

This clonotype was found a few times. The rearrangement uses TRBV15 and TRBJ2-3; no firm D call. Germline V CDR1 and CDR2: LNHNV, YYDKDF (reference sequence). Trimming shortened V by 2 bases and J by 6 bases, and 9 bases separated the two germline ends. CDR3 length equals 13 residues. CDR3 nucleotides: TGTGCCACCAGCAGATCCAGTCTTGATACGCAGTATTTT. Amino acids: CATSRSSLDTQYF.

This clonotype came up a few times. The CDR3 coding sequence is TGCAGTGCTGGGATGGAGACAGCCTCTACTGGGGCCAACGTCCTGACTTTC. This codes for CSAGMETASTGANVLTF. This chain joins TRBV20-1 and TRBJ2-6; D might be TRBD1 (5 bases). CDR3 length: 17 amino acids. The germline V and J ends were trimmed by 5 bases and 2 bases, with 19 bases remaining between them. Germline V gene data show CDR1 as DFQATT and CDR2 as SNEGSKA (reference sequence).

This chain uses TRBV5-1 with TRBJ1-1; 12 nucleotides align to TRBD1. CDR3 size: 16 residues. J gave up 7 bases and V 2 bases, and 9 bases lay outside the gene matches. Germline V gene lookup returns CDR1 SGHRS and CDR2 YFSETQ. The CDR3 loop reads CASSFIGTGGASEAFF. The DNA for the CDR3 is TGCGCCAGCAGCTTTATCGGGACAGGGGGCGCGAGTGAAGCTTTCTTT.

This clonotype was observed at least ten times. This chain uses TRBV12-3 or TRBV12-4 with TRBJ1-3; D gene uncertain. The V gene lost 6 bases and the J gene lost 0 bases, with 18 bases spanning the gap. This CDR3 is built from 17 residues. Here the CDR3 reads CASRPYVGRISGNTIYF. The CDR3 nucleotides read TGTGCCAGCAGGCCCTATGTCGGACGCATCTCTGGAAACACCATATATTTT.

This clonotype was seen more than once but under ten times. J is TRBJ2-3 and V is TRBV7-2; TRBD2 is a possible D gene (6 bases). The CDR3 has 16 residues. V gave up 1 base and J gave up 1 base, with 12 bases separating them. The germline V gene has CDR1 SGHTA and CDR2 FQGNSA. The CDR3, as DNA: TGTGCCAGCAGCTTAGGATGGGGACTTGGCACAGATACGCAGTATTTT. This codes for CASSLGWGLGTDTQYF.

This chain joins TRBV10-3 and TRBJ2-3; D may correspond to TRBD1 or TRBD2 (5 bases each). Looked up from germline, CDR1 is ENHRY and CDR2 is SYGVKD. Trimming took off 0 bases at V and 1 base at J, with 8 bases between the two ends. This CDR3 comprises 15 residues. The CDR3 protein is CAISESRGGTDTQYF. CDR3 DNA: TGTGCCATCAGTGAGTCGAGGGGTGGCACAGATACGCAGTATTTT.

In this sample, this clonotype turned up a few times. The chain recombines TRBV12-3 or TRBV12-4 with TRBJ1-5; unclear D gene. The CDR3 has 13 residues. V dropped 6 bases and J dropped 1 base, with 7 bases sitting between them. CDR3: CASRLSSNQPQHF. CDR3 in DNA: TGTGCCAGCAGACTTAGCAGCAATCAGCCCCAGCATTTT.

The chain recombines TRBV3-1 with TRBJ2-7; D may be TRBD1 or TRBD2 (5 bases each). The CDR3 totals 14 residues. The V and J ends lost 3 bases and 2 bases respectively, with 11 bases between them. Germline V gene data show CDR1 as LGHDT and CDR2 as YNNKEL (reference sequence). The CDR3 region is CASSHQGDAYEQYF. The CDR3, as DNA: TGTGCCAGCAGCCATCAGGGAGATGCCTACGAGCAGTACTTC.

There are a few counts of this clonotype. The chain combines TRBV2 with TRBJ2-1; tentative D call: TRBD1 (6 bases). The length of the CDR3 is 12 residues. Germline V CDR1 and CDR2: SNHLY, FYNNEI. Trimming took off 10 bases at V and 6 bases at J, with 13 bases between the two ends. Here the CDR3 reads CANTDRPNEQFF. In DNA, the CDR3 is TGTGCCAATACGGACAGACCCAATGAGCAGTTCTTC.

Only a few counts were recorded for this clonotype. This chain uses TRBV6-5 with TRBJ1-4, with 7 positions matching TRBD1. Germline V gene sequence: CDR1 MNHEY, CDR2 SVGAGI. V shed 4 bases, J shed 5 bases, and the junction held 7 bases outside the gene matches. The CDR3 contains 15 residues. CDR3 sequence (DNA): TGTGCCAGCAGTTCAATGACAGGGCTGAATGAAAAACTGTTTTTT. Encoded protein: CASSSMTGLNEKLFF.

This clonotype was picked up many times. The genes are TRBV29-1 and TRBJ2-1, with 10 bases that match TRBD1. This CDR3 is built from 15 residues. The germline V gene encodes CDR1 SQVTM and CDR2 ANQGSEA. V shed 3 bases, J shed 2 bases, and the junction held 4 bases outside the gene matches. CDR3 nucleotides: TGCAGCGTTGAGACCGGGACAGGGGCCTACAATGAGCAGTTCTTC. This codes for CSVETGTGAYNEQFF.

The CDR3 DNA follows: TGTGCCAGCAGTTACTTAGGACCGGCCTGGCCCCAGCATTTT. Protein: CASSYLGPAWPQHF. This chain joins TRBV6-5 and TRBJ1-5; D is undetermined. The V gene's germline CDR1 is MNHEY and CDR2 SVGAGI. The CDR3 has 14 amino acids. Trimming took 1 base from V and 9 from J, leaving 13 bases between them.

This clonotype showed up just a few times. V is TRBV7-8 and J is TRBJ2-3; TRBD1 or TRBD2 may be the D gene (6 bases each). This CDR3 contains 16 residues. Deletions cut 2 bases from V and 2 bases from J, with 14 bases between. Germline V gene sequence: CDR1 SGHVS, CDR2 FQNEAQ. CDR3 DNA sequence: TGTGCCAGCAGCTTAATAGGGGGGCTCACCACAGATACGCAGTATTTT. This gives the protein CASSLIGGLTTDTQYF.

This clonotype has just a few counts. This chain's CDR3 is CSALSSGYEQYF. The CDR3 DNA reads as TGCAGTGCGCTTTCTAGCGGCTACGAGCAGTACTTC. The chain recombines TRBV20-1 with TRBJ2-7; 7 positions match TRBD2. V lost 6 bases and J lost 3; bases outside the gene matches: 5. There are 12 residues in the CDR3. Germline V gene lookup returns CDR1 DFQATT and CDR2 SNEGSKA (reference sequence).

The chain carries TRBV7-2 and TRBJ2-7; 9 bases line up with TRBD1. The CDR3 totals 16 residues. The germline V gene encodes CDR1 SGHTA and CDR2 FQGNSA. V was pared by 3 bases and J by 3 bases, with 9 bases of the junction left unmatched. CDR3: CASSFLAGQGRYEQYF. The CDR3 coding sequence is TGTGCCAGCAGCTTTCTTGCGGGACAGGGTCGCTACGAGCAGTACTTC.

A few counts support this clonotype. The V gene is TRBV4-3, the J gene TRBJ2-7; D ambiguous. The germline V gene encodes CDR1 LGHNA and CDR2 YSLEER. The CDR3 runs 15 residues. V lost 0 bases and J lost 2, with 11 bases in between. The CDR3 region has the DNA TGCGCCAGCAGCCAAGATGCGGACCCCCCCTACGAGCAGTACTTC. It translates to CASSQDADPPYEQYF.

This clonotype was seen a few times. J is TRBJ2-2 and V is TRBV12-3 or TRBV12-4, with a tentative D call TRBD1 (5 bases). V was shortened by 3 bases and J by 5 bases, with 13 bases between the two germline ends. This CDR3 region has 15 residues. In DNA, the CDR3 is TGTGCCAGCAGTTTTCGGGCAGGGCGTACCGGGGAGCTGTTTTTT. This gives the protein CASSFRAGRTGELFF.

The sample holds a few counts of this clonotype. V and J are TRBV7-9 and TRBJ1-4; D remains unclear. V lost 4 bases to trimming and J lost 7 bases, with 7 bases between them. The CDR3 is 12 residues long. Germline assignment: CDR1 SEHNR and CDR2 FQNEAQ (reference sequence). This chain's CDR3 is CASSSRTEKLFF. The CDR3 nucleotides are TGTGCCAGCAGCTCGCGGACTGAAAAACTGTTTTTT.

This chain joins TRBV12-3 or TRBV12-4 and TRBJ2-3; 9 bases line up with TRBD2. There are 16 residues in the CDR3. V lost 1 base to trimming and J lost 4 bases; unmatched junction nucleotides: 6. DNA of the CDR3: TGTGCCAGCAGTTTAGTTAGCGGGAGATACTCAGATACGCAGTATTTT. This gives the protein CASSLVSGRYSDTQYF.

The count of this clonotype is one. The genes are TRBV19 and TRBJ1-2, with D possibly matching TRBD1 (5 bases). From germline, CDR1 is LNHDA and CDR2 SQIVND (reference sequence). Trimming left V 2 bases short and J 2 bases short, with 9 bases between. The CDR3 runs to 14 residues. Written as DNA, the CDR3 is TGTGCCAGTAGTATACAGGGAGGGAACTATGGCTACACCTTC. Encoded protein: CASSIQGGNYGYTF. Full variable domain (rest looked up from reference TRBV19 and TRBJ1-2): DGGITQSPKYLFRKEGQNVTLSCEQNLNHDAMYWYRQDPGQGLRLIYYSQIVNDFQKGDIAEGYSVSREKKESFPLTVTSAQKNPTAFYLCASSIQGGNYGYTFGSGTRLTVV.

The chain employs TRBV18 and TRBJ2-7, with 12 bases fitting TRBD2. This CDR3 is built from 15 residues. Germline lookup yields CDR1 KGHSH and CDR2 LQKENI. J gave up 5 bases and V 2 bases, and 4 bases lay outside the gene matches. CDR3 nucleotides: TGTGCCAGCTCACCAACGACTAGCGGGAGCAACGAGCAGTACTTC. The encoded protein is CASSPTTSGSNEQYF.

In this sample, this clonotype turned up a few times. The V call is TRBV12-3 or TRBV12-4, the J call TRBJ2-7; D ambiguous. V was cut by 5 bases and J by 2 bases, with 22 bases left in between. CDR3 size: 17 residues. The chain's CDR3 is CASSPRETLTSPYEQYF. Here the CDR3 DNA reads TGTGCCAGCAGTCCCCGTGAGACACTCACCTCCCCCTACGAGCAGTACTTC.

A few counts support this clonotype. CDR3 coding DNA: TGCGCCAGCAGTGAGTCCCCCCGGAAAGCGAACACCGGGGAGCTGTTTTTT. Residues: CASSESPRKANTGELFF. This sequence joins TRBV10-1 and TRBJ2-2; D unclear. The ends were cut back, 0 bases at V and 0 bases at J, with 11 bases in the middle. The CDR3 is made up of 17 amino acids. Germline CDR1 reads WNHNN; CDR2 reads SYGVQD (reference sequence).

This clonotype showed up many times. The chain combines TRBV28 with TRBJ2-3, with 13 bases fitting TRBD2. The CDR3 covers 16 residues. Germline lookup yields CDR1 MDHEN and CDR2 SYDVKM. V lost 5 bases, J lost 4 bases, and 6 bases stayed unmatched. The CDR3 nucleotides read TGTGCCAGCAGTCTCTTACTAGCGGGAGGGCCAGATACGCAGTATTTT. It encodes CASSLLLAGGPDTQYF.